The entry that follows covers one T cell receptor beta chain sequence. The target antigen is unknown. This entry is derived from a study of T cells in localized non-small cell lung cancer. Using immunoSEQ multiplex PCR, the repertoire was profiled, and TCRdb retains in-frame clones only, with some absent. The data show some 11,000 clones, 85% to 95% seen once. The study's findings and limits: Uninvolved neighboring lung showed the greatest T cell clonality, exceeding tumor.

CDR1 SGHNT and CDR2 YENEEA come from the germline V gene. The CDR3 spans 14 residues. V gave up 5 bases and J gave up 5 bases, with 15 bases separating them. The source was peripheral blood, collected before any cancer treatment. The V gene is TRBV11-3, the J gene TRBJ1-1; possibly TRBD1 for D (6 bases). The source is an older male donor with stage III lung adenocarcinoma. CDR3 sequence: CASSPGVGWTEAFF. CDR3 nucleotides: TGTGCCAGCAGCCCAGGGGTCGGTTGGACTGAAGCTTTCTTT.